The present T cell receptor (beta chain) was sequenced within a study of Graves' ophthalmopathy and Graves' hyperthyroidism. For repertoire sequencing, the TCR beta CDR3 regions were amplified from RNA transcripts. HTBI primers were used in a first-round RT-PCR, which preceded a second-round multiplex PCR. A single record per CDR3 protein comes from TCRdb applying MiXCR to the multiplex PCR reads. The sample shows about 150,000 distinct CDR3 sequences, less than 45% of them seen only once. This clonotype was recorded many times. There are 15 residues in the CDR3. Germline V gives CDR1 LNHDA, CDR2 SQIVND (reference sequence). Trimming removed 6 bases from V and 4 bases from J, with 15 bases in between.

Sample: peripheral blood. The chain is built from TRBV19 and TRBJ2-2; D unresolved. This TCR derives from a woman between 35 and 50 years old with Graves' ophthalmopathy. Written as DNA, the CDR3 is TGTGCCAGTAGATTTTCGGGCTACGGCACCGGGGAGCTGTTTTTT. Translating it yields CASRFSGYGTGELFF.